The TCR beta chain under discussion was sequenced for a study of response to subunit inactivated influenza vaccine. The germline gives CDR1 LGHNA, CDR2 YNFKEQ. Trimming cost V 1 base and J 1 base, with 4 bases left between them. CDR3 length equals 13 residues. Broader study findings: Each seasonal influenza vaccination recruits few new T cells, the authors suggested.

In this sample, this clonotype turned up a few times. Its antigen is undetermined. TCRdb recomputed calls from the RT-PCR reads with MiXCR, one row per CDR3 protein. This sample has hundreds of thousands of distinct CDR3 sequences, with 12% found just once. This TCR was sampled from a man aged 50 to 59 who received an inactivated influenza vaccine. The starting material was PBMCs from blood, obtained on the day of vaccination. The chain joins TRBV4-2 to TRBJ1-2; the D is unclear. The CDR3 loop is CASSQGVNYGYTF. The CDR3 DNA reads TGTGCCAGCAGCCAAGGAGTTAACTATGGCTACACCTTC.